The clone carrying this T cell receptor (beta chain) was counted between two and nine times. TCRdb re-derived calls from the reads in MiXCR, one entry per CDR3 protein. The data hold around 190,000 distinct CDR3 sequences, with 13% to 15% observed a single time. The record originates from a study of T cell repertoires in cytomegalovirus infection. Germline CDR1 is MDHEN and CDR2 is SYDVKM. This CDR3 contains 15 residues. The V end lost 5 bases, the J end lost 5 bases, and 18 bases lay between the germline ends. The receptor was derived from a human donor in good health (CMV status not recorded). Some clones in this sample may be carry-over from other donors' samples. The specimen was PBMCs. The V gene is TRBV28, the J gene TRBJ1-2; TRBD1 might be the D (6 bases). The chain's CDR3 is CASSAQGPFGYGYTF. DNA for the CDR3: TGTGCCAGCAGTGCTCAGGGGCCGTTCGGATATGGCTACACCTTC.